Below, 17 T cell receptor beta chains from the same sample are listed, as sequenced in a study of blood T cell repertoires in COVID-19. The repertoire was sequenced with immunoSEQ multiplex PCR; TCRdb's copy has only in-frame clones and lacks some. The data hold about 110,000 clones, with 71% observed a single time. Input material: peripheral blood. These receptors were collected from a human donor with acute or convalescent COVID-19. The donor label of this sample is uncertain.

The genes are TRBV28 and TRBJ2-4; 10 bases match TRBD1. This CDR3 has 14 amino acids. In germline, CDR1 is MDHEN, CDR2 SYDVKM. Losses at the gene ends were 6 bases for V and 6 bases for J; bases not matched to a gene: 5. The CDR3 here is CASSPDRGGNIQYF. The CDR3 DNA reads TGTGCCAGCAGCCCGGACAGGGGGGGAAACATTCAGTACTTC.

The V call is TRBV4-1, the J call TRBJ2-6; D is unresolved. The V gene's germline CDR1 is MGHRA and CDR2 YSYEKL. Trimming pared 0 bases from V and 0 bases from J, leaving 9 bases between. CDR3 length: 17 amino acids. The CDR3: CASSQDMSVSGANVLTF. The CDR3, as DNA: TGCGCCAGCAGCCAAGATATGTCGGTCTCTGGGGCCAACGTCCTGACTTTC.

The chain uses TRBV11-2 and TRBJ1-2; D unresolved. The V end lost 3 bases, the J end lost 2 bases, and 16 bases lay between the germline ends. The length of the CDR3 is 16 residues. Germline V lookup: CDR1 SGHAT, CDR2 FQNNGV. For the CDR3, the DNA is TGTGCCAGCAGCTTTAGGACTGCAGGTACGAACTATGGCTACACCTTC. This codes for CASSFRTAGTNYGYTF.

The chain employs TRBV5-6 and TRBJ1-1; 9 nucleotides line up with TRBD1. V shed 4 bases and J 3 bases; nucleotides not matched to a gene: 4. CDR1 is SGHDT and CDR2 is YYEEEE in the germline V gene. The CDR3 contains 14 residues. Here the CDR3 reads CASSHRGRDTEAFF. CDR3 bases: TGTGCCAGCAGCCACAGGGGGCGGGACACTGAAGCTTTCTTT.

The V gene is TRBV29-1, the J gene TRBJ2-1, with D possibly being TRBD2 (8 bases). Trimming stripped 5 bases from V and 0 bases from J, with 23 bases between. CDR3 length: 18 residues. Looked up from germline, CDR1 is SQVTM and CDR2 is ANQGSEA. The CDR3 protein is CSVLLLGGGGSSYNEQFF. CDR3 nucleotides: TGCAGCGTTCTCCTTTTAGGGGGCGGGGGGAGCTCCTACAATGAGCAGTTCTTC.

This clone has a single count. The rearrangement uses TRBV5-1 and TRBJ2-7; D is perhaps TRBD2 (6 bases). Germline V gene lookup returns CDR1 SGHRS and CDR2 YFSETQ. Trimming stripped 4 bases from V and 1 base from J, with 12 bases between. The CDR3 is 14 residues long. This chain's CDR3 is CASSEGLPSYEQYF. The CDR3, as DNA: TGCGCCAGCAGCGAGGGACTGCCATCCTACGAGCAGTACTTC.

A note on this clone: This sample also contains other DNA sequences that code for the same CDR3. The chain has TRBV24-1 and TRBJ2-5, with 7 bases aligning to TRBD2. V gave up 0 bases and J gave up 2 bases; unmatched junction bases: 2. The CDR3 loop spans 15 amino acids. CDR1 and CDR2 (germline): KGHDR, SFDVKD. The CDR3 here is CATSDLGSGQETQYF. CDR3 DNA sequence: TGTGCCACCAGTGATTTGGGTAGCGGGCAAGAGACCCAGTACTTC.

The chain is built from TRBV6-1 and TRBJ1-1; D may be TRBD1 (6 bases). Between the trimmed V and J ends, which lost 3 bases and 0 bases, there was a span of 11 bases. CDR3 length: 15 residues. From germline, CDR1 is MNHNS and CDR2 SASEGT. CDR3 loop: CASSDMDSLNTEAFF. Written as DNA, the CDR3 is TGTGCCAGCAGTGATATGGACAGTCTGAACACTGAAGCTTTCTTT.

The V call is TRBV4-2, the J call TRBJ1-1, with D unresolved. This CDR3 is 13 amino acids long. The V end was cut by 3 bases, the J end by 5 bases, with 10 bases between. The germline gives CDR1 LGHNA, CDR2 YNFKEQ. This CDR3 reads CASSQRIRTEAFF. CDR3 nucleotides: TGTGCCAGCAGCCAGCGGATTAGGACTGAAGCTTTCTTT.

V is TRBV19 and J is TRBJ1-6; D ambiguous. CDR1 and CDR2 (germline): LNHDA, SQIVND (reference sequence). V gave up 3 bases and J gave up 7 bases, with 10 bases separating them. There are 14 residues in the CDR3. The CDR3 region is CASSMETVNSPLHF. The CDR3 DNA sequence: TGTGCCAGTAGTATGGAGACGGTAAATTCACCCCTCCACTTT.

This clone was observed a few times. V usage is TRBV30 and J usage is TRBJ1-2; TRBD1 might be the D (6 bases). Germline-derived CDR1 and CDR2 are GTSNPN and SVGIG (reference sequence). Trimming cost V 3 bases and J 1 base, with 9 bases left between them. This CDR3 region has 13 residues. CDR3 sequence reads: CAWSRGINYGYTF. CDR3 bases: TGTGCCTGGAGCAGGGGCATTAACTATGGCTACACCTTC.

The chain employs TRBV19 and TRBJ2-7; D remains ambiguous. V lost 4 bases and J lost 0, with 10 bases in between. Looked up from germline, CDR1 is LNHDA and CDR2 is SQIVND (reference sequence). CDR3 length: 14 amino acids. The CDR3 nucleotides are TGTGCCAGTAGTAGGCGCAGCGACTCCTACGAGCAGTACTTC. Translated: CASSRRSDSYEQYF.

J is TRBJ2-1 and V is TRBV29-1; 8 nucleotides match TRBD1. The CDR3 covers 14 residues. V lost 4 bases and J lost 4; bases outside the gene matches: 6. CDR1 and CDR2 from the germline V gene are SQVTM and ANQGSEA. The CDR3 DNA is TGCAGCGTTGGAGGGACAGGCCCTTACAATGAGCAGTTCTTC. It is translated as CSVGGTGPYNEQFF.

The V call is TRBV4-1, the J call TRBJ1-4; 10 bases are a match to TRBD1. CDR1 and CDR2 from the germline V gene are MGHRA and YSYEKL. J was trimmed by 5 bases and V by 3 bases; bases with no gene match: 6. The length of the CDR3 is 16 residues. The CDR3 reads CASSHRQGATNEKLFF. The DNA for the CDR3 is TGCGCCAGCAGCCATAGACAGGGGGCGACGAATGAAAAACTGTTTTTT.

Only a few counts were recorded for this clone. This sequence joins TRBV7-3 and TRBJ2-7; 8 bases map to TRBD2. This CDR3 comprises 16 residues. Germline CDR1 reads SGHTA; CDR2 reads FQGTGA. With 4 bases clipped from V and 7 bases from J, the junction kept 15 bases outside the gene matches. This CDR3 reads CASSSEAGTSNREQYF. The CDR3, as DNA: TGTGCCAGCAGCTCCGAAGCCGGGACTAGTAATCGGGAGCAGTACTTC. Supplemented by reference TRBV7-3 and TRBJ2-7, the full variable domain reads GAGVSQTPSNKVTEKGKYVELRCDPISGHTALYWYRQSLGQGPEFLIYFQGTGAADDSGLPNDRFFAVRPEGSVSTLKIQRTERGDSAVYLCASSSEAGTSNREQYFGPGTRLTVT.

The chain has TRBV7-3 and TRBJ2-1, with TRBD2 matching over 11 bases. Trimming cost V 2 bases and J 8 bases; bases outside gene matches: 11. This CDR3 has 17 amino acids. Germline V gives CDR1 SGHTA, CDR2 FQGTGA. The CDR3 here is CASSLSSGGPPFDEQFF. The CDR3 DNA sequence: TGTGCCAGCAGCTTATCTAGCGGGGGGCCCCCATTCGATGAGCAGTTCTTC.

The CDR3 region has the DNA TGTGCCAGCAGTTTCCAGGGTTATATTGCAGATACGCAGTATTTT. Translated: CASSFQGYIADTQYF. The J gene is TRBJ2-3, the V gene TRBV28, with a weak D call TRBD1 (5 bases). The CDR3 has 15 amino acids. V was clipped by 3 bases and J by 4 bases, with 14 bases between them. In germline, CDR1 is MDHEN, CDR2 SYDVKM.